This TCR beta chain was sequenced for a study of OX40 agonist ivuxolimab in advanced cancers. Looking at the study overall: Ivuxolimab, an agonist antibody against OX40 (CD134), was given to patients.

Turning to this clone: The antigen remains unidentified.

Study-wide results and limits: Clonal expansion was seen in CD4+ and CD8+ blood T cells by week 6 at 0.1 to 3.0 mg/kg.

The repertoire was sequenced with immunoSEQ multiplex PCR; TCRdb's copy has only in-frame clones and lacks some. The data show some 40,000 clones, with 80% to 95% seen just once and about 15% held by the top ten. The CDR3 runs 15 residues. V lost 0 bases to trimming and J lost 2 bases, with 9 bases between them. Germline CDR1 and CDR2: LNHNV and YYDKDF (reference sequence). The clonotype was recovered from an adult with an advanced solid tumor such as melanoma, head and neck, liver or kidney cancer. V and J are TRBV15 and TRBJ2-3; D not resolved. The starting material was CD4+ or CD8+ T cells sorted from blood, obtained in a trial of the OX40 agonist ivuxolimab. CDR3 loop: CATSRDRAVTDTQYF. The CDR3, as DNA: TGTGCCACCAGCAGAGATCGGGCAGTCACAGATACGCAGTATTTT.